Listed here are 9 T cell receptor beta chains from one sample, sequenced in a study of blood T cell repertoires in COVID-19. Data came from immunoSEQ multiplex PCR; TCRdb stores just in-frame clones and leaves some out. The sample holds about 220,000 clones, around 80% seen once. Sequenced: peripheral blood. The receptors were sampled from a man younger than 45 with active or convalescent COVID-19.

The chain joins TRBV9 to TRBJ1-6, with a weak D call TRBD1 (6 bases). The germline V gene encodes CDR1 SGDLS and CDR2 YYNGEE. The length of the CDR3 is 15 residues. With 3 bases removed from V and 9 bases from J, the gap between germline ends came to 16 bases. DNA for the CDR3: TGTGCCAGCAGCGCCGGGACACCCGAGGGTTCACCCCTCCACTTT. It specifies CASSAGTPEGSPLHF.

V is TRBV7-9 and J is TRBJ1-2; D is ambiguous. The V gene's germline CDR1 is SEHNR and CDR2 FQNEAQ (reference sequence). There are 14 residues in the CDR3. V lost 5 bases to trimming and J lost 5 bases, with 15 bases between them. CDR3 residues: CASSLGRVGYGYTF. CDR3 DNA sequence: TGTGCCAGCAGCCTCGGCCGGGTCGGGTATGGCTACACCTTC.

The chain employs TRBV30 and TRBJ1-1; D gene ambiguous. There are 12 residues in the CDR3. CDR1 is GTSNPN, CDR2 SVGIG, per germline (reference sequence). Trimming pared 1 base from V and 5 bases from J, leaving 8 bases between. Written as DNA, the CDR3 is TGTGCCTGGAGTGGAGGGCGGACTGAAGCTTTCTTT. It specifies CAWSGGRTEAFF.

This clone was counted a single time. J is TRBJ2-1 and V is TRBV28, with D perhaps TRBD1 (5 bases). V was pared by 2 bases and J by 9 bases, with 17 bases between. This CDR3 contains 15 residues. Germline CDR1 is MDHEN and CDR2 is SYDVKM. Here the CDR3 DNA reads TGTGCCAGCAGTTTAGCATCCTTAGGGGTCGGTGAGCAGTTCTTC. As protein: CASSLASLGVGEQFF.

This clone was seen a single time. The chain couples TRBV6-5 to TRBJ2-7; 7 nucleotides agree with TRBD1. Trimming took 7 bases from V and 5 from J; bases not matched to a gene: 8. Germline CDR1 and CDR2: MNHEY and SVGAGI. CDR3 size: 13 residues. For the CDR3, the DNA is TGTGCCAGCACGGGACAGCATGCCCACGAGCAGTACTTC. It specifies CASTGQHAHEQYF.

V usage is TRBV19 and J usage is TRBJ2-2; D is perhaps TRBD2 (7 bases). The CDR3 length is 15 residues. CDR1 and CDR2 from the germline V gene are LNHDA and SQIVND (reference sequence). V lost 10 bases and J 0 bases, leaving 15 bases between the germline ends. The CDR3 sequence is CATRGRGSNTGELFF. The CDR3 coding sequence is TGTGCCACCCGAGGGAGGGGGTCGAACACCGGGGAGCTGTTTTTT.

The J gene is TRBJ2-2, the V gene TRBV29-1; 7 bases fit TRBD2. The ends lost 6 bases at V and 5 bases at J; junction bases unmatched: 6. The CDR3 extends over 13 amino acids. Looked up from germline, CDR1 is SQVTM and CDR2 is ANQGSEA. CDR3 residues: CSVVLRGTGELFF. The CDR3 region has the DNA TGCAGCGTCGTCCTGCGGGGGACCGGGGAGCTGTTTTTT.

The rearrangement joins TRBV7-2 to TRBJ2-7; TRBD2 aligns across 11 bases. Germline V gives CDR1 SGHTA, CDR2 FQGNSA. The CDR3 loop spans 14 amino acids. The V segment lost 5 bases and the J segment 7 bases; nucleotides outside the gene matches: 7. The DNA for the CDR3 is TGTGCCAGCAGCCAGGGACTAGCGGTGGGGGAGCAGTACTTC. Encoded protein: CASSQGLAVGEQYF.

V is TRBV28 and J is TRBJ2-1; D perhaps matches TRBD2 (6 bases). The CDR3 is made up of 14 amino acids. The germline V and J ends were trimmed by 5 bases and 4 bases, with 12 bases remaining between them. Germline V lookup: CDR1 MDHEN, CDR2 SYDVKM. The chain's CDR3 is CASSLRDSYNEQFF. CDR3 coding DNA: TGTGCCAGCAGTCTAAGGGACTCTTACAATGAGCAGTTCTTC.